This entry lists 8 T cell receptor beta chains sequenced from one sample in a study of cytomegalovirus exposure and HLA in healthy donors. The PCR employed 60 Vbeta primers together with 13 Jbeta primers. Sequencing used immunoSEQ multiplex PCR; TCRdb keeps in-frame clones, though not all of them. The sample has some 200,000 clones, about 79% seen once. The sequenced material came from PBMCs. The source of these receptors is a boy aged 2 to 10 in good health and CMV-seronegative.

The J gene is TRBJ2-7, the V gene TRBV6-1; D may be TRBD2 (6 bases). The V gene's germline CDR1 is MNHNS and CDR2 SASEGT. The V end was cut by 2 bases, the J end by 0 bases, with 8 bases between. CDR3 length: 14 residues. Here the CDR3 reads CASSERGSSYEQYF. The CDR3 bases are TGTGCCAGCAGTGAACGGGGGAGCTCCTACGAGCAGTACTTC.

The rearrangement links TRBV2 to TRBJ2-7, with D possibly being TRBD2 (5 bases). CDR1 is SNHLY, CDR2 FYNNEI, per germline. The CDR3 runs 14 residues. Deletions cut 7 bases from V and 4 bases from J, with 17 bases between. Here the CDR3 reads CASTLIGNRYEQYF. The CDR3 DNA reads TGTGCCAGCACCCTCATCGGGAATCGATACGAGCAGTACTTC.

The chain recombines TRBV4-3 with TRBJ1-2; D remains unclear. The V gene's germline CDR1 is LGHNA and CDR2 YSLEER. This CDR3 is 13 amino acids long. V lost 0 bases and J lost 13, with 15 bases in between. CDR3 region: CASSQDPLSRATF. CDR3 nucleotide sequence: TGCGCCAGCAGCCAAGATCCCCTTTCGAGGGCCACCTTC.

The J gene is TRBJ1-4, the V gene TRBV5-1; no clear D gene. CDR1 is SGHRS, CDR2 YFSETQ, per germline. The V end lost 3 bases, the J end lost 7 bases, and 16 bases lay between the germline ends. The CDR3 totals 15 residues. The CDR3 sequence is CASSSGPDAGEKLFF. The DNA of the CDR3 is TGCGCCAGCAGCTCGGGTCCGGACGCGGGTGAAAAACTGTTTTTT.

This chain uses TRBV18 with TRBJ1-3; the D is unclear. Germline CDR1 is KGHSH and CDR2 is LQKENI. This CDR3 comprises 17 residues. Trimming removed 6 bases at V and 0 bases at J, with 18 bases between. DNA for the CDR3: TGTGCCAGCTCGAGTACCTCCAGGCCGAACTCTGGAAACACCATATATTTT. As protein: CASSSTSRPNSGNTIYF.

The V call is TRBV15, the J call TRBJ1-2, with D perhaps matching TRBD1 (5 bases). There are 15 residues in the CDR3. Trimming took 3 bases from V and 4 from J, leaving 15 bases between them. Per the germline V gene, CDR1 is LNHNV and CDR2 is YYDKDF (reference sequence). CDR3 in DNA: TGTGCCACCAGCAGGGGAAATCAGGGCCTCTATGGCTACACCTTC. Encoded protein: CATSRGNQGLYGYTF.

On this clone itself: A junction end diverges from the germline sequence, so it may reflect a read error. The rearrangement links TRBV4-1 to TRBJ2-6; a possible D gene is TRBD2 (5 bases). Per germline, CDR1 MGHRA and CDR2 YSYEKL. The CDR3 sequence is 19 residues long. CDR3 sequence: CASSQEWAGLSSWANVLTF. The CDR3, as DNA: TGCGCCAGCAGCCAAGAATGGGCCGGACTCAGCTCTTGGGCCAACGTCCTGACTTTC.

The chain recombines TRBV20-1 with TRBJ1-2, with D tentatively TRBD1 (6 bases). The CDR3 loop spans 11 amino acids. Per germline, CDR1 DFQATT and CDR2 SNEGSKA (reference sequence). The ends were cut back, 5 bases at V and 6 bases at J, with 10 bases in the middle. The CDR3 DNA sequence: TGCAGTGCTCGGACAGTAAATGGCTACACCTTC. This translates into CSARTVNGYTF.